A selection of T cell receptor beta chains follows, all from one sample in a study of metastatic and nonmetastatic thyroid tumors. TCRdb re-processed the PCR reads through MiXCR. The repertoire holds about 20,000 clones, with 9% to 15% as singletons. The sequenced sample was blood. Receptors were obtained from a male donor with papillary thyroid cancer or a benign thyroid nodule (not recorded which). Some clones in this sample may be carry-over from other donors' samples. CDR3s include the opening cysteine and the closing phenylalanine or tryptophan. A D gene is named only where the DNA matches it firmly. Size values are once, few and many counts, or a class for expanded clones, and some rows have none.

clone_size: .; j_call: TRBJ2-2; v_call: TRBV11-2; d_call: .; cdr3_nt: TGTGCCAGCAGCTTGGTCCCAGGAAGGGAGCTGTTTTTT; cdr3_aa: CASSLVPGRELFF
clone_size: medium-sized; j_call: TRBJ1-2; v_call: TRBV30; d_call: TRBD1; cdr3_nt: TGTGCCTGGAGTCTCAGGGGGCACGATGGCTACACCTTC; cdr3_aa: CAWSLRGHDGYTF
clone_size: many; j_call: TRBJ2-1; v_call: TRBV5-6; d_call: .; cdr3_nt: TGTGCCAGCAGCGAGGGGGACCAGCTCGCCCTTTGGGATGAGCAGTTCTTC; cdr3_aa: CASSEGDQLALWDEQFF
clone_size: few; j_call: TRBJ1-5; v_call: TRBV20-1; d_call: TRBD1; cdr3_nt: TGCAGTGCTAGAGCGAACAGGGGAAATCAGCCCCAGCATTTT; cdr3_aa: CSARANRGNQPQHF
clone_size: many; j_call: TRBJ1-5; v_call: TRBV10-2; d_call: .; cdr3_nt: TGCGCCAGCAGTGACCTCTTACCCGGGGGGGCGATTAGCAATCAGCCCCAGCATTTT; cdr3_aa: CASSDLLPGGAISNQPQHF
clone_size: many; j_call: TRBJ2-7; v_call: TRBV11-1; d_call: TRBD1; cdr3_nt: TGTGCCAGCAGATACCGGGACAGGCCTACCTACGAGCAGTACTTC; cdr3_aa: CASRYRDRPTYEQYF
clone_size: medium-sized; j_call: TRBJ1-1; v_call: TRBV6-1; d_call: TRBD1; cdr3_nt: TGTGCCAGCACCAAACAACAGGGGGTGAACACTGAAGCTTTCTTT; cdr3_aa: CASTKQQGVNTEAFF
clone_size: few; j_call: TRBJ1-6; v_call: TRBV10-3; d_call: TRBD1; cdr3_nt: TGTGCCATCAGTGAAGGGACAGGGGGTTCACCCCTCCACTTT; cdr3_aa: CAISEGTGGSPLHF
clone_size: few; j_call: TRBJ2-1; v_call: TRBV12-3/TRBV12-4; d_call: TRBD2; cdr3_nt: TGTGCCAGCAGTTTGGATTCTAGCGGGAGTGAAAATGAGCAGTTCTTC; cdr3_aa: CASSLDSSGSENEQFF
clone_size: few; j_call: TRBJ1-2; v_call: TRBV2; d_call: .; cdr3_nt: TGTGCCAGCAGTGACACGGTTCGCGGCTATGGCTACACCTTC; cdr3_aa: CASSDTVRGYGYTF
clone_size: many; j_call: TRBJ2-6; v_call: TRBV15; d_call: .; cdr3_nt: TGTGCCACCAGCAGAGGAGGGTCCTCTGGGGCCAACGTCCTGACTTTC; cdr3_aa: CATSRGGSSGANVLTF
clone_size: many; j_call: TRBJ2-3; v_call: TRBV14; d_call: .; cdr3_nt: TGTGCCAGCAACCCAGCGCCCTGGGATACGCAGTATTTT; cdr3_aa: CASNPAPWDTQYF
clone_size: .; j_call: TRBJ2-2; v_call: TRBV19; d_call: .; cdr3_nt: TGTGCCAGTAGTATTGACAGACCGAACACCGGGGAGCTGTTTTTT; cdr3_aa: CASSIDRPNTGELFF
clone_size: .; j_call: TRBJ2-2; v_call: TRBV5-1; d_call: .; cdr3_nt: TGCGCCAGCAGCTCGGAAAGGAGAGGGAGCGGTTGGGGCACCGGGGAGCTGTTTTTT; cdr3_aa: CASSSERRGSGWGTGELFF
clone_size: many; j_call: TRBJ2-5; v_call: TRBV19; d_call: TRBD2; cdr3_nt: TGTGCCAGTAGTATAGTTGGGGGGGAAGAGACCCAGTACTTC; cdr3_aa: CASSIVGGEETQYF
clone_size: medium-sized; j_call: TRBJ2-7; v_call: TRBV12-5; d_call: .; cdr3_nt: TGTGCTAGTGGTTTGGTACTGACGGGGAAAGGTTCCTACGAGCAGTACTTC; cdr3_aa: CASGLVLTGKGSYEQYF
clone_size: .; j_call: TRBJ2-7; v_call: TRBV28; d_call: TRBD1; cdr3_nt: TGTGCCAGCAGCTTGGACAGGGCCTACGAGCAGTACTTC; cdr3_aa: CASSLDRAYEQYF
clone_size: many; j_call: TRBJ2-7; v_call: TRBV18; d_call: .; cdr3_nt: TGTGCCAGCTCCGCCAGGGGCCCTACCTACGAGCAGTACTTC; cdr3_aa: CASSARGPTYEQYF
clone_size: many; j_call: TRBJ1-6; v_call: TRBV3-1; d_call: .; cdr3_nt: TGTGCCAGCAGCCAACGGGGATATTCACCCCTCCACTTT; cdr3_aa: CASSQRGYSPLHF
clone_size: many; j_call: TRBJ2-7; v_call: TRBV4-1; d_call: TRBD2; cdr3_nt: TGCGCCAGCAGCCAAGCGTGGGGACTAGCGAGCTACGAGCAGTACTTC; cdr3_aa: CASSQAWGLASYEQYF
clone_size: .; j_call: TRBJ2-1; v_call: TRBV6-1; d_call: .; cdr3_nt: TGTGCCAGCACTTCGGGACTTGAGGATGAGCAGTTCTTC; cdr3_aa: CASTSGLEDEQFF
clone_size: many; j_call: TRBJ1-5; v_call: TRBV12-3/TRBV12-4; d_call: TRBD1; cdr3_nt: TGTGCCAGCAGTTTCACCGGGACAGGGGGGATCCAGCCCCAGCATTTT; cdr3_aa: CASSFTGTGGIQPQHF
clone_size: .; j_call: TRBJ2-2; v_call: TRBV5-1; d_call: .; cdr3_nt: TGCGCCAGCAAGCCGAACACCGGGGAGCTGTTTTTT; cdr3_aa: CASKPNTGELFF
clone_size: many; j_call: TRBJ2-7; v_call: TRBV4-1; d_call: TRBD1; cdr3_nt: TGCGCCAGCAGCCAGGCAGGACAGGCCCCTTACCACGAGCAGTACTTC; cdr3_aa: CASSQAGQAPYHEQYF
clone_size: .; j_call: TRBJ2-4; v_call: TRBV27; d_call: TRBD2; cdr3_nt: TGTGCCAGCAGCCCAAAATGGCGGGAGGGCCCAGGCAAAAACATTCAGTACTTC; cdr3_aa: CASSPKWREGPGKNIQYF
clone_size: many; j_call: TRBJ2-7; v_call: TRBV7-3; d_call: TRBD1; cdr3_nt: TGTGCCAGCAGCTTAGGGCCAGGGGGACCCTACGAGCAGTACTTC; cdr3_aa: CASSLGPGGPYEQYF
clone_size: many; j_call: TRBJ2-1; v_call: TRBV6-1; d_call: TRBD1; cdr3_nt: TGTGCCAGCAATTACAGGGGGTATGAGCAGTTCTTC; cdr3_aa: CASNYRGYEQFF
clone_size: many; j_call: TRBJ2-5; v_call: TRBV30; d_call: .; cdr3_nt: TGTGCCTGGAGGCAGGGCCGAGAGACCCAGTACTTC; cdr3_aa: CAWRQGRETQYF
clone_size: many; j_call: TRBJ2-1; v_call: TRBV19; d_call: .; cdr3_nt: TGTGCCAGTAGTATCGGGGCCTTCTACAATGAGCAGTTCTTC; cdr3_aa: CASSIGAFYNEQFF
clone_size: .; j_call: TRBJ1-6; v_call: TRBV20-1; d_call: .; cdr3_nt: TGCAGTGCTAGACCTACAGTGTCCCCATTCTATTCACCCCTCCACTTT; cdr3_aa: CSARPTVSPFYSPLHF
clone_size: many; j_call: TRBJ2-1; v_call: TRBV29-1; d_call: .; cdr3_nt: TGCAGCGGCCTTAGCGGAGATGGGTCCTACAATGAGCAGTTCTTC; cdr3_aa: CSGLSGDGSYNEQFF
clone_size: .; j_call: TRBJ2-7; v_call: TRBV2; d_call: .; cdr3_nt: TGTGCCAGCACCCCACAAGGGGGGTACTCCTACGAGCAGTGCTTC; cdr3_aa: CASTPQGGYSYEQCF
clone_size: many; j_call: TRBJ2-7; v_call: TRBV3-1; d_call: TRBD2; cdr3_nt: TGTGCCAGCAGCAGGGAGGGAGAGCAGTACTTC; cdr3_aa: CASSREGEQYF
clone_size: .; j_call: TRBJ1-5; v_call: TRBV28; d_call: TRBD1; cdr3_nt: TGTGCCAGCAGTCCATCCGGGACAGGGGATCAGCCCCAGCATTTT; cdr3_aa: CASSPSGTGDQPQHF
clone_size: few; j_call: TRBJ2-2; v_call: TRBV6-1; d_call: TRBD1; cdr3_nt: TGTGCCAGCAGAAATCAGGGGGAGACCGGGGAGCTGTTTTTT; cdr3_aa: CASRNQGETGELFF
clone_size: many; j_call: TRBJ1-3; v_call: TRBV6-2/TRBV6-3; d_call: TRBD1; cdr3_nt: TGTGCCAGCAGTCAACCAGGGACAGCACTCTCTGGAAACACCATATATTTT; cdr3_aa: CASSQPGTALSGNTIYF
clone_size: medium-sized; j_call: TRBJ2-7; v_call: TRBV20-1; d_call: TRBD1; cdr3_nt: TGCAGTGCTCTGAGGGGGCTCTCCTACGAGCAGTACTTC; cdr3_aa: CSALRGLSYEQYF
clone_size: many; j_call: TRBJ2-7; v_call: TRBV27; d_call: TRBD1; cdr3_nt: TGTGCCAGCACCTTCAACAGGGGTACCGAGCAGTACTTC; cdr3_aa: CASTFNRGTEQYF
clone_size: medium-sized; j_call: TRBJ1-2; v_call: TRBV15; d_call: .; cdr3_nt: TGTGCCACCAGCAGAGATTCAGGGGATGGCTACACCTTC; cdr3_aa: CATSRDSGDGYTF
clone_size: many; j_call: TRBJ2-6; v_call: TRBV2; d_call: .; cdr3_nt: TGTGCCAGCACAAGGGAGGCTGGGGCCAACGTCCTGACTTTC; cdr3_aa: CASTREAGANVLTF
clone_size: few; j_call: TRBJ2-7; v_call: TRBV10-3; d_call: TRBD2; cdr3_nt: TGTGCCATCAGTGTTTACCCGCCGACGGACGGGAGGTCCTACGAGCAGTACTTC; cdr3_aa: CAISVYPPTDGRSYEQYF
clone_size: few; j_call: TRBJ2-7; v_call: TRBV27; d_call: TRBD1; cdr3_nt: TGTGCCAGTCCGACAGGGGGCGCCGAGCAGTACTTC; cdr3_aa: CASPTGGAEQYF
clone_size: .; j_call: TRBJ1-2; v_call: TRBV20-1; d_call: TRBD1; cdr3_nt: TGCAGCCACCGACAGGGCAATAACTATGGCTACACCTTT; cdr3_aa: CSHRQGNNYGYTF
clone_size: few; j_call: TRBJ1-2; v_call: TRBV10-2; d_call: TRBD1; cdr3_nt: TGCGCCAGCAGTCCGAGGACAGGGACCTATGGCTACACCTTC; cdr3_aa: CASSPRTGTYGYTF
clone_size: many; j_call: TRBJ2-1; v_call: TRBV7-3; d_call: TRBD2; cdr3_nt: TGTGCCAGCAGCGGGGGGAGACCGGGACTAGGATACAATGAGCAGTTCTTC; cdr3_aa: CASSGGRPGLGYNEQFF
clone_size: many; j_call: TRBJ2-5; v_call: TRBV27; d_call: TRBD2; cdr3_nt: TGTGCCAGCAGAGATGGACTAGCGGGAGGGGAGACCCAGTACTTC; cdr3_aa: CASRDGLAGGETQYF
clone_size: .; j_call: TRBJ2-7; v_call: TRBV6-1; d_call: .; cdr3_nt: TGTGCCAGCAGTCTCAACCCACAGGGTTACGAGCAGTATTTC; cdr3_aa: CASSLNPQGYEQYF
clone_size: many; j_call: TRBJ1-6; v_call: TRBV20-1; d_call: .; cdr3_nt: TGCAGTGCTCCCGGACAGAGCTCCTATAATTCACCCCTCCACTTT; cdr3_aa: CSAPGQSSYNSPLHF
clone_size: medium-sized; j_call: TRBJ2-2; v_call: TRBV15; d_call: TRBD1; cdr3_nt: TGTGCCACCAGCAGTCCCCCGGGACAGCGGAACACCGGGGAGCTGTTTTTT; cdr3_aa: CATSSPPGQRNTGELFF
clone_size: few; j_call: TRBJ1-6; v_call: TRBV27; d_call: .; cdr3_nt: TGTGCCAGCAGTTGGGGTAATAATTCACCCCTCCACTTT; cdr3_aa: CASSWGNNSPLHF
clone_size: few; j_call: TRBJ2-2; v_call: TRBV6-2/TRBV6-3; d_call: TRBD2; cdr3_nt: TGTGCCAGCAGTTACCTTAGGACTAGCGGGTTCGGGGAGCTGTTTTTT; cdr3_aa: CASSYLRTSGFGELFF
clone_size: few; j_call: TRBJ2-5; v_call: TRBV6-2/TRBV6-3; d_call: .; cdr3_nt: TGTGCCAGCAGCTTGCTAGGGGAGGAGACCCAGTACTTC; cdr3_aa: CASSLLGEETQYF
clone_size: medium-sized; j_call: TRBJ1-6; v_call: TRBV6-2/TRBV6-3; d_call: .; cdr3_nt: TGTGCCAGCAGTTACACGGGCCGCGTTAATTCACCCCTCCACTTT; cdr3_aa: CASSYTGRVNSPLHF
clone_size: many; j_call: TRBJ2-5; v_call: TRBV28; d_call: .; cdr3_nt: TGTGCCAGCAGTTTCCCTCTTGAGACCCAGTACTTC; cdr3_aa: CASSFPLETQYF